Listed below are T cell receptor beta chains from one sample, sequenced in a study of shared clonotypes between healthy human individuals. Measured with immunoSEQ multiplex PCR; TCRdb has only the in-frame clones, and not every one. The repertoire consists of a few million clones, with more than 80% occurring once and the leading ten covering about 0.37%. Sequencing was carried out using naive CD4+ T cells from PBMCs. The receptors here all came from a man younger than 30 in good health. Some clones in this sample may be carry-over from other donors' samples. Both conserved end residues are part of each CDR3. D genes are given only for firm matches. Where a row states a size, it is once, few, many or the class of an expanded clone; other rows omit it.

cdr3_nt cdr3_aa d_call clone_size j_call v_call
TGCGCCAGCAGTTTGATGGGGGGCGCGCAATATGGCTACACCTTC CASSLMGGAQYGYTF NA NA TRBJ1-2 TRBV5-1
TGTGCCAGCTCACCAGGGGGGGGTCAGCCCCAGCATTTT CASSPGGGQPQHF NA once TRBJ1-5 TRBV18
TGTGCCAGTAGTTCGGGGGTGAGCTCTGGAAACACCATATATTTT CASSSGVSSGNTIYF NA NA TRBJ1-3 TRBV19
TGTGCCACGTCAAGCCCCGACGGTTACGAGCAGTACTTC CATSSPDGYEQYF NA NA TRBJ2-7 TRBV15
TGTGCCAGTAGAGCGGGAGACAGCTTCCTTCTTTACAATGAGCAGTTCTTC CASRAGDSFLLYNEQFF TRBD2 NA TRBJ2-1 TRBV19
TGCAGCGTTGAAGACCACGGGGGCACTGAAGCTTTCTTT CSVEDHGGTEAFF NA NA TRBJ1-1 TRBV29-1
TGTGCCAGCTCACCAGAAAGTCGTCATGGCTACACCTTC CASSPESRHGYTF NA NA TRBJ1-2 TRBV18
TGTGCCAGCAGGTTGGACGGGTGGGAGACCCAGTACTTC CASRLDGWETQYF NA NA TRBJ2-5 TRBV28
TGTGCCAGCAGCCTGGGACATAACACTGAAGCTTTCTTT CASSLGHNTEAFF NA few TRBJ1-1 TRBV14
TGTGCCAGCAAAATTGGAGCTCTGGACACCGGGGAGCTGTTTTTT CASKIGALDTGELFF NA NA TRBJ2-2 TRBV2
TGTGCCACCAGAGAACCCCATGGGAAGGGTGAAAAACTGTTTTTT CATREPHGKGEKLFF NA NA TRBJ1-4 TRBV15
TGTGCCAGCAGCTCCCGACAGGGTCGTATCGAAGCTTTCTTT CASSSRQGRIEAFF TRBD1 NA TRBJ1-1 TRBV5-5
TGTGCCATCAGTGATCCAGGACTAGCGAAACCCTACGAGCAGTACTTC CAISDPGLAKPYEQYF TRBD2 NA TRBJ2-7 TRBV10-3
TGTGCCAGCAGCCAAGAGGCCTCTAGCGGACCCTTCGAGCAGTACTTC CASSQEASSGPFEQYF TRBD2 NA TRBJ2-7 TRBV4-2
TGCGCCAGCAGCCCGTTATTTGACCGGGCCCCACTGGATGGCTACACCTTC CASSPLFDRAPLDGYTF NA NA TRBJ1-2 TRBV5-1
TGCGCCAGCAGCCAAGAGGGAGCTATAGCGGGAGGGGAGACCCAGTACTTC CASSQEGAIAGGETQYF TRBD2 NA TRBJ2-5 TRBV4-1
TGCAGCGTTGCCGGGACAGGGAACGGGGCTGAGCAGTTCTTC CSVAGTGNGAEQFF TRBD1 NA TRBJ2-1 TRBV29-1
TGTGCCTGGAGTTTAGGGGCCTCCCCCCCTTATAATTCACCCCTCCACTTT CAWSLGASPPYNSPLHF NA NA TRBJ1-6 TRBV30
TGCGCCAGCAGCCGTTATGCTTTAGGGGGAAGCTCCTACAATGAGCAGTTCTTC CASSRYALGGSSYNEQFF NA NA TRBJ2-1 TRBV4-3
TGTGCCAGCAGCGCTGGGACTAGCGGCTACACAGATACGCAGTATTTT CASSAGTSGYTDTQYF TRBD2 NA TRBJ2-3 TRBV9
TGCGCCAGCAGTCAACCCCCTAGCGGTAATTCCTATGAGCAGTTCTTC CASSQPPSGNSYEQFF TRBD2 NA TRBJ2-1 TRBV23-1
TGTGCCAGCAGCGCCAGCGGGGCCCGCTCCTACAATGAGCAGTTCTTC CASSASGARSYNEQFF TRBD2 once TRBJ2-1 TRBV9
TGTGCCAGCAGCCGTAGTAGGTCCGACAGACCTGAAGCTTTCTTT CASSRSRSDRPEAFF NA NA TRBJ1-1 TRBV7-3
TGTGCCAGCAGTGCCGGGTCTTATAGCAATCAGCCCCAGCATTTT CASSAGSYSNQPQHF NA NA TRBJ1-5 TRBV2
TGCGCCAGCAGCTTGGTGACAGGGGCCTCCTACGAGCAGTACTTC CASSLVTGASYEQYF TRBD1 NA TRBJ2-7 TRBV5-1
TGTGCCATCAGTGAGCCCTTAGGGGGCCTAGCGGGAGCAAGGGGCACCGGGGAGCTGTTTTTT CAISEPLGGLAGARGTGELFF TRBD2 NA TRBJ2-2 TRBV10-3
TGTGCCAGCAGGTTTCCGGGGGACACTGAAGCTTTCTTT CASRFPGDTEAFF NA NA TRBJ1-1 TRBV28
TGTGCCAGCAGTGATAAGCGGCCCAGCTCCTACAATGAGCAGTTCTTC CASSDKRPSSYNEQFF NA once TRBJ2-1 TRBV6-1
TGTGCCCTTAGGACTAGCGGGACCGGGGAGCTGTTTTTT CALRTSGTGELFF TRBD2 NA TRBJ2-2 TRBV10-3